This T cell receptor beta chain appears in the sequencing data of a study of T cell clonotyping in hematopoietic cell transplantation. Study findings and constraints: Higher Inverse Simpson Index values in graft donor and pretransplant recipient predicted broader posttransplant TCR diversity.

Trimming at V came to 1 base and at J to 9 bases, leaving 6 bases not matched to a gene. CDR1 is LNHDA and CDR2 is SQIVND in the germline V gene (reference sequence). The length of the CDR3 is 15 residues. Recipient blood drawn about 28 days pretransplant and days 30, 100, 180 after. Clones were read by immunoSEQ multiplex PCR, and TCRdb kept only the in-frame ones, dropping some. The top ten hold around 4% of the sample, which has some 15,000 clones, 85% to 90% seen once. On this clone: Antigen: not known.

Sequencing was performed on PBMCs, taken 100 days after allogeneic stem cell transplant. This sequence originates from a male patient between 55 and 70 years old who had an allogeneic stem cell transplant from a related donor, so the T cells may come from the graft donor. Some clones in this sample may be carry-over from other donors' samples. The chain uses TRBV19 and TRBJ2-2; TRBD2 matches 9 bases. In DNA form, the CDR3 reads TGTGCCAGTAGTATAGGTAGCGGGGGCCCCAGGGAGCTGTTTTTT. It specifies CASSIGSGGPRELFF.